This TCR beta chain came from a study of blood T cell repertoires in COVID-19. Study background: Acute and convalescent COVID-19 specimens originated in the United States, Italy and Spain.

Per the germline V gene, CDR1 is SGHKS and CDR2 is YYEKEE (reference sequence). J gave up 4 bases and V 1 base, and 9 bases lay outside the gene matches. The CDR3 has 16 amino acids. The data were produced by immunoSEQ multiplex PCR, yet TCRdb's version contains in-frame clones alone and is incomplete. The sample lists some 30,000 clones, around 90% occurring once. Sequenced input: peripheral blood. The receptor was isolated from a man aged 65 to 85 with active or convalescent COVID-19. The chain recombines TRBV5-5 with TRBJ2-7, with 9 nucleotides matching TRBD2. The CDR3 DNA reads as TGTGCCAGCAGCTTGTCCCGAGCGCTAGCGGGGTACGAGCAGTACTTC. Its translation: CASSLSRALAGYEQYF. Together with reference TRBV5-5 and TRBJ2-7, the CDR3 gives the full variable domain: DAGVTQSPTHLIKTRGQQVTLRCSPISGHKSVSWYQQVLGQGPQFIFQYYEKEERGRGNFPDRFSARQFPNYSSELNVNALLLGDSALYLCASSLSRALAGYEQYFGPGTRLTVT.